Listed here is a single T cell receptor beta chain. Germline V gene data show CDR1 as MDHEN and CDR2 as SYDVKM. This CDR3 region has 15 residues. This sample was included in a study of identical twins. One entry per CDR3 protein results from TCRdb running MiXCR on the 5' RACE reads. The profile covers 1.5 million to 2 million distinct CDR3 sequences, with about 30% appearing a single time and approximately 0.25% taken by the ten largest. The sequence was collected from a newborn girl in good health. The J gene is TRBJ2-1, the V gene TRBV28; D gene uncertain. Judging by the DNA end, TRBJ2-7 fits better; the J call may be wrong. Source material: cord blood. As DNA, the CDR3 is TGTGCCAGCAGTTTATATTTGAGCTCCTACAATGAGCAGTACTTC. Translating gives CASSLYLSSYNEQYF.